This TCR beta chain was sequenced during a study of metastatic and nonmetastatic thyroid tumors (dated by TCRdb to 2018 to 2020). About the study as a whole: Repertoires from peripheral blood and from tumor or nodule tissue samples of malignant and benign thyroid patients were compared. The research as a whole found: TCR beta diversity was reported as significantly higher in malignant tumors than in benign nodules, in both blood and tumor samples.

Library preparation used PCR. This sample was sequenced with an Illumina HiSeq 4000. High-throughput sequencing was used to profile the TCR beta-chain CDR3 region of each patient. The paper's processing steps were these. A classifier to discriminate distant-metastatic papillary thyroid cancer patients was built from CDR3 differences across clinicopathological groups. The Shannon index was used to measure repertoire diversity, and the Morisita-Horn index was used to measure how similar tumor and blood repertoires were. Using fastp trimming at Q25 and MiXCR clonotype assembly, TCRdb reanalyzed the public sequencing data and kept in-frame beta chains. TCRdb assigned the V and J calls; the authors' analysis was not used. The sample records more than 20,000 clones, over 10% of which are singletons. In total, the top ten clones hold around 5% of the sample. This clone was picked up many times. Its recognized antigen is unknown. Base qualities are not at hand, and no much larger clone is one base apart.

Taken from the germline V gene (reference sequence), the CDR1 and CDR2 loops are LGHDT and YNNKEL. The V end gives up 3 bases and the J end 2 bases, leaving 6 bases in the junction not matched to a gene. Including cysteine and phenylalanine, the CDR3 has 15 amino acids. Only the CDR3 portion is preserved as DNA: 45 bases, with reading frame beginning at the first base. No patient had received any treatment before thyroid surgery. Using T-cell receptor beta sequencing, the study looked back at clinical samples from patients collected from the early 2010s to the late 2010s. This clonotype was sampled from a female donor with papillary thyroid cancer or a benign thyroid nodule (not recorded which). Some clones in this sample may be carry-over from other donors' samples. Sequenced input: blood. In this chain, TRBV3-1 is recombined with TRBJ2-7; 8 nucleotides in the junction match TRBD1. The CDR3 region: CASSQKQGGTYEQYF. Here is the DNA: TGTGCCAGCAGCCAGAAACAGGGGGGCACCTACGAGCAGTACTTC.